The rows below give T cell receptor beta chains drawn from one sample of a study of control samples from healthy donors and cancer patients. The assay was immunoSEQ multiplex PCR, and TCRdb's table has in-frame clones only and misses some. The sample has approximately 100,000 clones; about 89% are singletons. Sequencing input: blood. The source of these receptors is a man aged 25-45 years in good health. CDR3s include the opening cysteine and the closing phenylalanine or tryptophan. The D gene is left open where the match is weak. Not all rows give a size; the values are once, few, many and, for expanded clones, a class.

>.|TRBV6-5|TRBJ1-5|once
TGTGCCAGCAGTAGGACCCGGATTAGCAATCAGCCCCAGCATTTT
CASSRTRISNQPQHF
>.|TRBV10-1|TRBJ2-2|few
TGCGCCAGCAGTGAAAACACCGGGGAGCTGTTTTTT
CASSENTGELFF
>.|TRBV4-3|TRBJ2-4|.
TGCGCCTCCTCGAGCGGGACAGTATTTTTGAGGGGCAAAAACATTCAGTACTTC
CASSSGTVFLRGKNIQYF
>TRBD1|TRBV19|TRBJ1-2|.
TGTGCCAGTAGTATAGATCTGGAGACAGGGATATACTATGGCTACACCTTC
CASSIDLETGIYYGYTF
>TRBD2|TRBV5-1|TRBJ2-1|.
TGCGCCAGCAGCGGGGGGGCCTACAATGAGCAGTTCTTC
CASSGGAYNEQFF
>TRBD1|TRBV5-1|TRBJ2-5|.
TGCGCCAGCAGCTCACTACAGGGGACCCAAGAGACCCAGTACTTC
CASSSLQGTQETQYF
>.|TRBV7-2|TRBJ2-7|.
TGTGCCAGCAGCTTTTCCTCCTACGAGCAGTACTTC
CASSFSSYEQYF
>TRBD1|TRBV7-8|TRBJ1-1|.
TGTGCCAGCAGCTCGGACAGGACCACTGAAGCTTTCTTT
CASSSDRTTEAFF
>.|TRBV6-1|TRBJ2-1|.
TGTGCCAGCAGTGAAGTTGGTGGGAGCTCCTACAATGAGCAGTTCTTC
CASSEVGGSSYNEQFF
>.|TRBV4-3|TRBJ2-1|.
TGCGCCAGCAGCCAAGATGCCCCGGGGAGCTCCTACAATGAGCAGTTCTTC
CASSQDAPGSSYNEQFF
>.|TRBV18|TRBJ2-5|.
TGTGCCAGCTCATTTGCCTCAGGGTTCCAAGAGACCCAGTACTTC
CASSFASGFQETQYF
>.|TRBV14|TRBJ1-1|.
TGTGCCAGCAGCCAAACCCTGATGAACACTGAAGCTTTCTTT
CASSQTLMNTEAFF
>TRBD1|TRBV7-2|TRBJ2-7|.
TGTGCCAGCAGCCTCACGGGACAGGGGGCCTACGAGCAGTACTTC
CASSLTGQGAYEQYF
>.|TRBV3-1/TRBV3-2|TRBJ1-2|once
TGTGCCAGCAGCCAACAAGAGCGGGGCTACACCTTC
CASSQQERGYTF
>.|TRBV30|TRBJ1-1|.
TGTGCCTGGAGTGTCCGGGAGAACACTGAAGCTTTCTTT
CAWSVRENTEAFF
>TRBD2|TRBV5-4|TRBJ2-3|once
TGTGCCAGCAGCTTAGCGGGAGTGTTACCAGATACGCAGTATTTT
CASSLAGVLPDTQYF
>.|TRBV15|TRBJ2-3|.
TGTGCCACCAGCAGAGATCGAAATACGCAGTATTTT
CATSRDRNTQYF
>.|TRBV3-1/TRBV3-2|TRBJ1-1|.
TGTGCCAGCAGCGACCCCGGGGGGGGAGTGGTAGGAGCTTTCTTT
CASSDPGGGVVGAFF
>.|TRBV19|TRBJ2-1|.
TGTGCCAGTAGATCAGGGGGAGGGGCCTACAATGAGCAGTTCTTC
CASRSGGGAYNEQFF
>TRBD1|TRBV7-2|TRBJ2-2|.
TGTGCCAGCAGCTCCCAACTGGGACAGGGGGCGGGCGGGGAGCTGTTTTTT
CASSSQLGQGAGGELFF